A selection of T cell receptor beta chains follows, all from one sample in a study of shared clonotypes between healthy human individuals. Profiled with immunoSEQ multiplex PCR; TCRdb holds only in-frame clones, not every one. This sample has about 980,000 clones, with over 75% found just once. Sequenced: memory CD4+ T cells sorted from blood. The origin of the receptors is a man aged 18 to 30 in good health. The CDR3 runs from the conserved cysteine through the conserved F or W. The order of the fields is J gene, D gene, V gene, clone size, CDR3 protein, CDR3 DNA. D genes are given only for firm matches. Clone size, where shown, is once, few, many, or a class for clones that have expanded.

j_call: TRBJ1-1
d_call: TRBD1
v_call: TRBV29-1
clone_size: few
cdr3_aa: CSVPGGSTEAFF
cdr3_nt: TGCAGCGTTCCAGGGGGGAGCACTGAAGCTTTCTTT

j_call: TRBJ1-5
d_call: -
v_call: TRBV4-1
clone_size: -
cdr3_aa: CASSQGDSGLPQHF
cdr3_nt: TGCGCCAGCAGCCAAGGGGACTCCGGGTTGCCCCAGCATTTT

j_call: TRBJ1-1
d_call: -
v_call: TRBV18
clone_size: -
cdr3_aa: CASSPPVAPGAEAFF
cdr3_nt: TGTGCCAGCTCACCACCGGTGGCGCCTGGGGCTGAAGCTTTCTTT

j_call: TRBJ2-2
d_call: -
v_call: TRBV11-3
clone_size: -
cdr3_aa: CASSWGEDTGELFF
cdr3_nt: TGTGCCAGCAGCTGGGGGGAGGACACCGGGGAGCTGTTTTTT

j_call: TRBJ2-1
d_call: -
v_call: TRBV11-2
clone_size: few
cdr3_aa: CASSLVGDTRWGEQFF
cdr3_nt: TGTGCCAGCAGCTTAGTGGGGGACACTCGATGGGGAGAGCAGTTCTTC

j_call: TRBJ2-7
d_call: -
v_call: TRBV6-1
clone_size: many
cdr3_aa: CATSWERNEQYF
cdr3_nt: TGTGCCACCTCGTGGGAGAGGAACGAGCAGTACTTC

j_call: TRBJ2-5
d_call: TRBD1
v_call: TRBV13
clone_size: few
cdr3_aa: CASSLVGQGLQETQYF
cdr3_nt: TGTGCCAGCAGCTTAGTTGGACAGGGGCTCCAAGAGACCCAGTACTTC

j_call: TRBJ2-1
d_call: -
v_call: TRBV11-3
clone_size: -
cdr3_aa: CASSSGPHNEQFF
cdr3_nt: TGTGCCAGCAGCTCCGGACCCCACAATGAGCAGTTCTTC

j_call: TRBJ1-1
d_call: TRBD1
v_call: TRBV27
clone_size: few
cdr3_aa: CASSRGSGTEAFF
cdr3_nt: TGTGCCAGCAGCAGGGGGTCGGGCACTGAAGCTTTCTTT

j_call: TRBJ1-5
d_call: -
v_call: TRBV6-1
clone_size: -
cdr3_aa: CASSEDMGGQPQHF
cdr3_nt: TGTGCCAGCAGTGAAGATATGGGAGGGCAGCCCCAGCATTTT

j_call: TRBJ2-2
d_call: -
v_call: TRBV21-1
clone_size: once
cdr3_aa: CASSNDPGQGNTGELFF
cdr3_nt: TGTGCCAGCAGCAACGATCCGGGACAGGGGAACACCGGGGAGCTGTTTTTT

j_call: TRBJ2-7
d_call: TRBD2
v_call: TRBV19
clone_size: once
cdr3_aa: CASTPRGRDYEQYF
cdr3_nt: TGTGCCAGTACCCCTCGCGGGAGGGACTACGAGCAGTACTTC

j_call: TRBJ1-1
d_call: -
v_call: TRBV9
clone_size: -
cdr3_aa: CASSVKQGNTEAFF
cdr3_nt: TGTGCCAGCAGCGTAAAACAGGGGAACACTGAAGCTTTCTTT

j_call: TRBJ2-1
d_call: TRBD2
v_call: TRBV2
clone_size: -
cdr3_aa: CASSRAGGTFYNEQFF
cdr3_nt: TGTGCCAGCAGTAGGGCGGGGGGTACATTTTACAATGAGCAGTTCTTC

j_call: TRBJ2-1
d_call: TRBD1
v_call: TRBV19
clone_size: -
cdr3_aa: CASSTDRGIYNEQFF
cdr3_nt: TGTGCCAGTAGTACCGACAGGGGAATTTACAATGAGCAGTTCTTC

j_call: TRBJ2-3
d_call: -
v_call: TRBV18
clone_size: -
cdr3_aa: CASSPPGALAGTDTQYF
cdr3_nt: TGTGCCAGCTCACCCCCAGGGGCCCTAGCGGGCACAGATACGCAGTATTTT

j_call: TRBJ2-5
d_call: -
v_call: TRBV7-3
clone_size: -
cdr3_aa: CASSVSGLQETQYF
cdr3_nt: TGTGCCAGCAGCGTCTCGGGGCTACAAGAGACCCAGTACTTC

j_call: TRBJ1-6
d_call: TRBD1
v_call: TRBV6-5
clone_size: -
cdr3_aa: CASRRDTGESSPLHF
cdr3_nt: TGTGCCAGCAGAAGAGATACAGGGGAGTCTTCACCCCTCCACTTT

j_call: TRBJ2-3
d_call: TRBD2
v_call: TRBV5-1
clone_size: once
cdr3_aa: CASSLGLAGVVDTQYF
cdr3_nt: TGCGCCAGCAGCTTGGGACTAGCGGGAGTGGTAGATACGCAGTATTTT

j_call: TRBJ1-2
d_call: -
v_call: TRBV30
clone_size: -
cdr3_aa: CAWSVYREGYGYTF
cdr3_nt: TGTGCCTGGAGTGTATACAGGGAGGGCTATGGCTACACCTTC

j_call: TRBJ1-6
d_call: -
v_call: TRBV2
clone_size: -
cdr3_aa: CASSESRPSNSPLHF
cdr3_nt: TGTGCCAGCAGTGAATCCAGGCCCTCGAATTCACCCCTCCACTTT

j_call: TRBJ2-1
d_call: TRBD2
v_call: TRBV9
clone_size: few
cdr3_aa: CASSVADPSGRVGNEQFF
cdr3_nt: TGTGCCAGCAGCGTCGCCGACCCTAGCGGGAGGGTGGGGAATGAGCAGTTCTTC

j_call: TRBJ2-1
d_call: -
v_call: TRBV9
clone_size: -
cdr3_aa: CASSVDQDSYNEQFF
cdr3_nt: TGTGCCAGCAGCGTAGATCAGGACTCCTACAATGAGCAGTTCTTC

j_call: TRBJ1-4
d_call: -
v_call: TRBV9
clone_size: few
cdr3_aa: CASGEDRVLFF
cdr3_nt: TGTGCCAGCGGGGAGGACAGAGTACTGTTTTTT

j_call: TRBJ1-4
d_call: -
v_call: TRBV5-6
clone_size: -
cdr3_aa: CASSFGPGVNEKLFF
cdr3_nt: TGTGCCAGCAGCTTCGGACCGGGAGTTAATGAAAAACTGTTTTTT

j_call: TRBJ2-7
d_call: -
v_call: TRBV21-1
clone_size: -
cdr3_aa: CASRIGLNYEQYF
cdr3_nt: TGTGCCAGCAGAATCGGGCTAAACTACGAGCAGTACTTC

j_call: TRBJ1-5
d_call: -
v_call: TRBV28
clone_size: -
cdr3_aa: CASSRGAQQGFSNQPQHF
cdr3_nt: TGTGCCAGCAGCAGAGGGGCCCAGCAGGGCTTTAGCAATCAGCCCCAGCATTTT

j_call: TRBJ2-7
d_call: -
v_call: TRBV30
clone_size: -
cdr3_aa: CAWRPGGYEQYF
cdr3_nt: TGTGCCTGGAGGCCAGGTGGATACGAGCAGTACTTC

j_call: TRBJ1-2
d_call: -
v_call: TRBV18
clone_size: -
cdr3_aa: CASSPTANYGYTF
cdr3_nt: TGTGCCAGCTCACCAACGGCTAACTATGGCTACACCTTC

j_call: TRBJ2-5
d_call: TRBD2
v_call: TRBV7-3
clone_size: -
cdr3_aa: CASSPAGSGGRETQYF
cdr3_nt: TGTGCCAGCAGCCCCGCTGGCAGCGGGGGCCGGGAGACCCAGTACTTC

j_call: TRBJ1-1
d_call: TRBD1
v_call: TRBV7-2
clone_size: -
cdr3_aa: CASGPIGTGGTEAFF
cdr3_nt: TGTGCCAGCGGGCCAATCGGGACAGGGGGCACTGAAGCTTTCTTT

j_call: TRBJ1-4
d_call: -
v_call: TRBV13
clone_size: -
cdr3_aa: CASSLGNEKLFF
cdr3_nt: TGTGCCAGCAGCTTGGGGAATGAAAAACTGTTTTTT

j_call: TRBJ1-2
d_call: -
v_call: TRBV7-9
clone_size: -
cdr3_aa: CASSLTGESKGYTF
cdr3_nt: TGTGCCAGCAGCTTAACAGGAGAGAGCAAAGGCTACACCTTC

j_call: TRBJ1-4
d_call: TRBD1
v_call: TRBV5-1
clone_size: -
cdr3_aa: CASSPGQGATNEKLFF
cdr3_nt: TGCGCCAGCAGCCCCGGACAGGGGGCAACTAATGAAAAACTGTTTTTT

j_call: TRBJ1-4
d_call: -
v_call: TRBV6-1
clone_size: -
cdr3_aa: CASSEGWAGTEKLFF
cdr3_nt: TGTGCCAGCAGTGAAGGATGGGCAGGGACCGAAAAACTGTTTTTT

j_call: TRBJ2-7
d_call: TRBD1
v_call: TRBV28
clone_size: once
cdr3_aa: CASSTGTGGLDEQYF
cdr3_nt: TGTGCCAGCTCAACCGGGACAGGGGGCCTCGACGAGCAGTACTTC

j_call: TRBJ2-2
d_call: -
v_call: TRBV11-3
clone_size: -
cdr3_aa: CASSSRTASNTGELFF
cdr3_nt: TGTGCCAGCAGCTCCCGGACTGCTAGTAACACCGGGGAGCTGTTTTTT

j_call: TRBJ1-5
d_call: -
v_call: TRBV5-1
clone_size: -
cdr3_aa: CASSLGGEGQPQHF
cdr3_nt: TGCGCCAGCAGCTTAGGGGGGGAAGGTCAGCCCCAGCATTTT

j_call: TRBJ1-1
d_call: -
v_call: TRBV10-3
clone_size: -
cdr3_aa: CAISESERVAFF
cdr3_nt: TGTGCCATCAGTGAGTCGGAAAGGGTAGCTTTCTTT

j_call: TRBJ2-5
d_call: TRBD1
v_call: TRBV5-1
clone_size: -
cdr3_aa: CASSRATGEETQYF
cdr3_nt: TGCGCCAGCAGCCGAGCAACAGGGGAAGAGACCCAGTACTTC

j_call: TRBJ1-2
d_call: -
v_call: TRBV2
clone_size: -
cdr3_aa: CASSLPTGFGYGYTF
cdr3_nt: TGTGCCAGCAGCCTTCCTACAGGGTTCGGCTATGGCTACACCTTC

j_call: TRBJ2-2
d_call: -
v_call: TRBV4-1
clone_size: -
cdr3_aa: CASSQESWDPVGTGELFF
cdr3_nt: TGCGCCAGCAGCCAAGAAAGTTGGGACCCCGTCGGCACCGGGGAGCTGTTTTTT

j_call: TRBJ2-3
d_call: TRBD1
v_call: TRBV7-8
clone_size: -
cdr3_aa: CASNQGADTQYF
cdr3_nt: TGTGCCAGCAATCAGGGGGCAGATACGCAGTATTTT